The 30 T cell receptor beta chains given below trace back to one sample, sequenced in a study of OX40 agonist ivuxolimab in advanced cancers. Libraries were made using the immunoSEQ multiplex PCR assay. Not all clones reach the TCRdb copy of this immuneACCESS table, which keeps in-frame sequences only. Checked studies attribute under half of the gap to unresolved V genes and leave the rest unexplained. This sample is represented by 75,000 to 80,000 clones; 90% to 95% of them were singletons. In total, the top ten clones hold 20% of the sample. This material consisted of CD4+ or CD8+ T cells sorted from blood, taken in a trial of the OX40 agonist ivuxolimab. Receptor source: an adult with an advanced solid tumor such as melanoma, head and neck, liver or kidney cancer.

This chain uses TRBV5-6 with TRBJ2-3; tentative D call: TRBD1 (6 bases). V lost 5 bases, J lost 2 bases, and 15 bases lay in between. This CDR3 spans 15 amino acids. The germline CDR1 and CDR2 sequences are SGHDT and YYEEEE. CDR3 region: CASRGASGNTDTQYF. The CDR3 DNA reads as TGTGCCAGCAGGGGGGCCAGCGGCAACACAGATACGCAGTATTTT.

The rearrangement joins TRBV5-6 to TRBJ2-7; no reliable D call. The germline V gene encodes CDR1 SGHDT and CDR2 YYEEEE. This CDR3 spans 12 amino acids. Trimming removed 0 bases at V and 1 base at J, with 2 bases between. CDR3 bases: TGTGCCAGCAGCTTGGTATCCTACGAGCAGTACTTC. Amino acids: CASSLVSYEQYF. The full variable domain, rest sourced from reference TRBV5-6 and TRBJ2-7, is DAGVTQSPTHLIKTRGQQVTLRCSPKSGHDTVSWYQQALGQGPQFIFQYYEEEERQRGNFPDRFSGHQFPNYSSELNVNALLLGDSALYLCASSLVSYEQYFGPGTRLTVT.

The CDR3 region has the DNA TGTGCCAGCAGCCAGGACCGGTCGGGACACTATGGCTACACCTTC. It translates to CASSQDRSGHYGYTF. The chain is built from TRBV7-2 and TRBJ1-2; possible D gene TRBD1, 5 bases. V was trimmed by 5 bases and J by 3 bases, leaving 16 bases between them. The CDR3 consists of 15 residues. Germline CDR1 is SGHTA and CDR2 is FQGNSA.

This chain joins TRBV28 and TRBJ1-1, with 8 bases lining up with TRBD1. Germline lookup yields CDR1 MDHEN and CDR2 SYDVKM. The CDR3 runs 14 residues. V lost 5 bases to trimming and J lost 9 bases; unmatched junction nucleotides: 11. CDR3 coding DNA: TGTGCCAGCAGTCTTAGTGGACAGGGCTCTCAAGCTTTCTTT. Protein product: CASSLSGQGSQAFF.

The chain couples TRBV4-2 to TRBJ2-1; the D gene is possibly TRBD1 (5 bases). The CDR3 is 13 amino acids. From germline, CDR1 is LGHNA and CDR2 YNFKEQ. Trimming pared 5 bases from V and 7 bases from J, leaving 12 bases between. CDR3 bases: TGTGCCAGCAGCTTCCCCCAGGGTAATGAGCAGTTCTTC. It specifies CASSFPQGNEQFF.

The chain employs TRBV11-2 and TRBJ2-7, with D perhaps being TRBD1 or TRBD2 (5 bases each). This CDR3 contains 16 residues. Between the trimmed V and J ends, which lost 2 bases and 3 bases, there was a span of 17 bases. The V gene's germline CDR1 is SGHAT and CDR2 FQNNGV. Here the CDR3 DNA reads TGTGCCAGCAGCTTAACCGCCCTGGGACGGATCTACGAGCAGTACTTC. Its translation: CASSLTALGRIYEQYF.

The chain has TRBV11-2 and TRBJ2-3, with 9 bases that match TRBD1. The CDR3 has 17 amino acids. Germline V lookup: CDR1 SGHAT, CDR2 FQNNGV. With 1 base clipped from V and 3 bases from J, the junction kept 8 bases outside the gene matches. DNA of the CDR3: TGTGCCAGCAGCTTAGGGCGGACAGGGGTTCGTACAGATACGCAGTATTTT. Protein sequence: CASSLGRTGVRTDTQYF.

A word on this clone: Other nucleotide sequences from this sample produce the same CDR3. This chain joins TRBV21-1 and TRBJ2-7. TRBV21-1 is designated a pseudogene. The CDR3 contains 14 residues. In DNA, the CDR3 is TGTGCCAGCAGCCCGGGACCCCGGACCGACGAGCAGTACTTC. Translating gives CASSPGPRTDEQYF.

The chain has TRBV27 and TRBJ1-5; D is ambiguous. Trimming stripped 3 bases from V and 2 bases from J, with 14 bases between. Germline CDR1 and CDR2: MNHEY and SMNVEV (reference sequence). CDR3 size: 16 residues. The CDR3 region is CASSFTFEWGNQPQHF. For the CDR3, the DNA is TGTGCCAGCAGTTTTACCTTTGAGTGGGGCAATCAGCCCCAGCATTTT.

This CDR3 reads CATLRFVGGLETQYF. The CDR3 DNA reads as TGTGCCACCCTACGTTTTGTTGGGGGCTTAGAGACCCAGTACTTC. The chain uses TRBV27 and TRBJ2-5, with D maybe TRBD1 (6 bases). CDR1 and CDR2 from the germline V gene are MNHEY and SMNVEV (reference sequence). The CDR3 runs to 15 residues. V lost 10 bases, J lost 4 bases, and 22 bases lay in between.

On this clone: An end of the junction does not agree with germline; a read error may underlie this. The chain couples TRBV7-8 to TRBJ1-4; D call uncertain. The CDR3 runs 10 residues. Germline-derived CDR1 and CDR2 are SGHVS and FQNEAQ. In DNA, the CDR3 is TGTGCCAGCAGTACTGCCCGGGCCTTCTTT. Protein product: CASSTARAFF.

This chain uses TRBV5-4 with TRBJ1-3, with D perhaps TRBD1 (5 bases). The V gene lost 9 bases and the J gene lost 0 bases, with 13 bases spanning the gap. Germline V gene data show CDR1 as SGHNT and CDR2 as YYREEE (reference sequence). The CDR3 loop spans 14 amino acids. CDR3 loop: CATFPGGSGNTIYF. CDR3 nucleotides: TGTGCCACTTTCCCGGGGGGCTCTGGAAACACCATATATTTT.

The chain joins TRBV9 to TRBJ2-7, with 7 bases lining up with TRBD2. Germline values: CDR1 SGDLS, CDR2 YYNGEE. The CDR3 covers 15 residues. V lost 4 bases and J lost 6; bases outside the gene matches: 13. CDR3 in DNA: TGTGCCAGCAGCCCGAAGCGGGATCCCCACTCCGAGCAGTACTTC. Protein: CASSPKRDPHSEQYF.

The rearrangement joins TRBV20-1 to TRBJ1-5; D not certain. The CDR3 contains 11 residues. From germline, CDR1 is DFQATT and CDR2 SNEGSKA (reference sequence). V was shortened by 3 bases and J by 4 bases, with 4 bases between the two germline ends. The CDR3 is CSASQNQPQHF. DNA for the CDR3: TGCAGTGCTAGCCAGAATCAGCCCCAGCATTTT.

The V and J genes are TRBV21-1 and TRBJ1-2. TRBV21-1 counts as a pseudogene. There are 14 residues in the CDR3. The CDR3 bases are TGTGCCAGCGTAAACGGAGTAAGTGGTGGCGGCTACACCTTC. Amino acids: CASVNGVSGGGYTF.

The chain combines TRBV7-9 with TRBJ2-7; 8 bases match TRBD2. The CDR3 sequence is 14 residues long. From germline, CDR1 is SEHNR and CDR2 FQNEAQ (reference sequence). The junction had 4 bases not matched to a gene; V was cut back by 6 bases and J by 0 bases. This CDR3 reads CASRRGGLSYEQYF. The CDR3 DNA reads TGTGCCAGCAGACGGGGGGGACTCTCCTACGAGCAGTACTTC.

The V call is TRBV4-3, the J call TRBJ1-2; D call uncertain. Trimming removed 0 bases from V and 8 bases from J, with 13 bases in between. The CDR3 loop spans 14 amino acids. Germline V gene data show CDR1 as LGHNA and CDR2 as YSLEER. CDR3 amino acids: CASSQDLGVGGYTF. CDR3 coding DNA: TGCGCCAGCAGCCAAGATCTCGGGGTGGGAGGCTACACCTTC.

J is TRBJ2-7 and V is TRBV5-5; TRBD1 aligns across 9 bases. J was trimmed by 6 bases and V by 4 bases; bases with no gene match: 14. Germline-derived CDR1 and CDR2 are SGHKS and YYEKEE (reference sequence). The length of the CDR3 is 16 residues. This CDR3 reads CASSARTGGAIGEQYF. The CDR3 bases are TGTGCCAGCAGCGCACGTACAGGGGGCGCGATCGGCGAGCAGTACTTC.

V gene TRBV2 combines with J gene TRBJ2-7; TRBD1 matches at 7 bases. V lost 5 bases, J lost 2 bases, and 6 bases stayed unmatched. CDR1 and CDR2 (germline): SNHLY, FYNNEI. This CDR3 spans 14 amino acids. CDR3 in DNA: TGTGCCAGCAGTAGCCGACAGGGCCCCTACGAGCAGTACTTC. Protein: CASSSRQGPYEQYF.

The chain recombines TRBV19 with TRBJ2-3, with 7 bases aligning to TRBD2. The CDR3 consists of 16 residues. Per the germline V gene, CDR1 is LNHDA and CDR2 is SQIVND (reference sequence). Losses at the gene ends were 3 bases for V and 4 bases for J; bases not matched to a gene: 10. CDR3 nucleotide sequence: TGTGCCAGTAGTATCCAATGGCGGGAGAGGGCAGATACGCAGTATTTT. This sequence encodes CASSIQWRERADTQYF.

The J gene is TRBJ2-7, the V gene TRBV5-6, with TRBD2 matching over 8 bases. The ends lost 3 bases at V and 6 bases at J; junction bases unmatched: 11. The CDR3 is 15 amino acids. Germline CDR1 SGHDT, CDR2 YYEEEE. In DNA form, the CDR3 reads TGTGCCAGCAGCTCCGGGGGGGCATACTCGGCCGAGCAGTACTTC. Translation: CASSSGGAYSAEQYF.

This clone was seen once. The chain combines TRBV6-5 with TRBJ2-5, with 13 nucleotides matching TRBD2. J lost 1 base, V lost 4 bases, and 3 bases had no gene match. Per the germline V gene, CDR1 is MNHEY and CDR2 is SVGAGI. The CDR3 consists of 16 residues. In DNA, the CDR3 is TGTGCCAGCAGTTCGGGACTAGCGGGGATCCAAGAGACCCAGTACTTC. Amino acids: CASSSGLAGIQETQYF.

The J gene is TRBJ2-7, the V gene TRBV4-1, with 7 bases aligning to TRBD2. There are 14 residues in the CDR3. In germline, CDR1 is MGHRA, CDR2 YSYEKL. The V segment lost 7 bases and the J segment 4 bases; nucleotides outside the gene matches: 10. CDR3 in amino acids: CASTRLLADYEQYF. The CDR3 DNA reads as TGCGCCAGCACCAGACTGCTAGCGGATTACGAGCAGTACTTC.

The rearrangement links TRBV25-1 to TRBJ1-5; D not resolved. This CDR3 is 13 amino acids long. Trimming left V 1 base short and J 4 bases short, with 5 bases between. CDR1 is MGHDK, CDR2 SYGVNS, per germline. CDR3 DNA: TGTGCCAGCAGTGAATCGGTGAATCAGCCCCAGCATTTT. Translating gives CASSESVNQPQHF.

This clone was recorded a few times. The V gene is TRBV6-6, the J gene TRBJ2-7; no clear D gene. This CDR3 is 12 amino acids long. V lost 6 bases, J lost 7 bases, and 13 bases lay in between. Germline V lookup: CDR1 MNHNY, CDR2 SVGAGI (reference sequence). The CDR3, as DNA: TGTGCCAGCAGCCTCCCCTTGCTGGAGCAGTACTTC. Protein product: CASSLPLLEQYF.

For the CDR3, the DNA is TGCGCCAGCAGCTTGCAACGTGTCGACGAGCAGTACTTC. Protein sequence: CASSLQRVDEQYF. This chain connects TRBV5-1 to TRBJ2-7; D unresolved. This CDR3 has 13 residues. Germline V gene sequence: CDR1 SGHRS, CDR2 YFSETQ. The ends were cut back, 1 base at V and 5 bases at J, with 10 bases in the middle.

The chain joins TRBV11-3 to TRBJ2-5; D gene unclear. Germline-derived CDR1 and CDR2 are SGHNT and YENEEA. CDR3 length: 14 residues. V was trimmed by 2 bases and J by 4 bases, leaving 11 bases between them. In DNA, the CDR3 is TGTGCCAGCAGCTTACCGGGCCCAGGAGAGACCCAGTACTTC. This sequence encodes CASSLPGPGETQYF.

V and J are TRBV5-5 and TRBJ2-7; no clear D gene. V was clipped by 1 base and J by 1 base, with 3 bases between them. The V gene's germline CDR1 is SGHKS and CDR2 YYEKEE (reference sequence). The CDR3 consists of 12 residues. CDR3 region: CASSLWSYEQYF. In nucleotides, the CDR3 is TGTGCCAGCAGCTTGTGGTCCTACGAGCAGTACTTC.

This chain connects TRBV12-1 to TRBJ1-5. TRBV12-1 is recorded as a pseudogene. There are 15 residues in the CDR3. The CDR3 bases are TGTGCCAGCAGCTTTGGGCAGGGAGGCAATCAGCCCCAGCATTTT. Protein product: CASSFGQGGNQPQHF.

J is TRBJ1-3 and V is TRBV4-1; unclear D gene. Per germline, CDR1 MGHRA and CDR2 YSYEKL. The CDR3 has 16 amino acids. V was shortened by 3 bases and J by 7 bases, with 19 bases between the two germline ends. The CDR3 reads CASSHEDGRSWNTIYF. CDR3 bases: TGCGCCAGCAGCCATGAGGACGGCCGCTCTTGGAACACCATATATTTT.